These 11 T cell receptor beta chains were all obtained from the same sample, sequenced in a study of CD8 T cells in Susac syndrome. Random hexamers served to reverse transcribe about 0.5 to 1 ug RNA. Via MiXCR, TCRdb re-called the immunoSEQ multiplex PCR reads, giving one row per CDR3 protein. The sample lists 250,000 to 300,000 distinct CDR3 sequences; about 85% were seen once. The sample comprised CD8+ T cells from PBMCs. The receptor source for this set is a human donor with multiple sclerosis.

The chain employs TRBV19 and TRBJ2-2, with D possibly TRBD1 on 6 matching bases. Trimming took 5 bases from V and 3 from J, leaving 13 bases between them. This CDR3 comprises 15 residues. Looked up from germline, CDR1 is LNHDA and CDR2 is SQIVND (reference sequence). DNA for the CDR3: TGTGCCAGTAGTCTCCGACAGGAAGACACCGGGGAGCTGTTTTTT. It is translated as CASSLRQEDTGELFF.

V and J are TRBV27 and TRBJ2-5; D may be TRBD2 (6 bases). This CDR3 has 16 amino acids. CDR1 MNHEY and CDR2 SMNVEV come from the germline V gene (reference sequence). The V end lost 5 bases, the J end lost 2 bases, and 18 bases lay between the germline ends. The CDR3 protein is CASSPTPLAGQETQYF. CDR3 sequence (DNA): TGTGCCAGCAGTCCCACCCCACTAGCCGGGCAAGAGACCCAGTACTTC.

This clonotype was picked up a small number of times. The V gene is TRBV6-5, the J gene TRBJ1-6; 8 bases map to TRBD1. V lost 3 bases, J lost 7 bases, and 5 bases stayed unmatched. Germline CDR1 reads MNHEY; CDR2 reads SVGAGI. This CDR3 is built from 15 residues. The CDR3: CASSYSQGANSPLHF. The CDR3 region has the DNA TGTGCCAGCAGTTATAGTCAGGGGGCAAATTCACCCCTCCACTTT.

This chain uses TRBV2 with TRBJ1-1, with D perhaps matching TRBD1 (5 bases). V was shortened by 10 bases and J by 1 base, with 7 bases between the two germline ends. The CDR3 sequence is 11 residues long. The germline CDR1 and CDR2 sequences are SNHLY and FYNNEI. CDR3 amino acids: CATQGNTEAFF. The CDR3 coding sequence is TGTGCCACCCAGGGGAACACTGAAGCTTTCTTT.

The V and J genes are TRBV6-1 and TRBJ2-7; TRBD2 might be the D (7 bases). The length of the CDR3 is 16 residues. Germline V gene data show CDR1 as MNHNS and CDR2 as SASEGT. Trimming removed 3 bases at V and 6 bases at J, with 21 bases between. The CDR3 loop is CASSDRGAGVVSEQYF. The DNA for the CDR3 is TGTGCCAGCAGTGATAGGGGGGCGGGAGTCGTCTCCGAGCAGTACTTC.

The V call is TRBV6-1, the J call TRBJ2-5; the D call may be TRBD1 or TRBD2 (7 bases each). Deletions cut 4 bases from V and 4 bases from J, with 25 bases between. The germline V gene encodes CDR1 MNHNS and CDR2 SASEGT. The CDR3 length is 18 residues. CDR3 nucleotide sequence: TGTGCCAGCAGTGCCCACAGGGGCCGGGCGGGAGTAGGAGAGACCCAGTACTTC. It encodes CASSAHRGRAGVGETQYF.

This clonotype was picked up a small number of times. The chain couples TRBV6-5 to TRBJ2-7; the match to TRBD1 covers 11 bases. The CDR3 runs 15 residues. From germline, CDR1 is MNHEY and CDR2 SVGAGI. V shed 2 bases, J shed 4 bases, and the junction held 4 bases outside the gene matches. DNA for the CDR3: TGTGCCAGCAGTTACAGGGGGGACAGGGGGTACGAGCAGTACTTC. It yields the protein CASSYRGDRGYEQYF.

V is TRBV19 and J is TRBJ2-1; 7 positions agree with TRBD2. Trimming took 1 base from V and 10 from J; bases not matched to a gene: 7. The CDR3 consists of 14 residues. Germline V gives CDR1 LNHDA, CDR2 SQIVND (reference sequence). In DNA, the CDR3 is TGTGCCAGTAGTATAGGGGGAGGGCCGACGGAGCAGTTCTTC. This translates into CASSIGGGPTEQFF.

This rearrangement joins TRBV12-3 or TRBV12-4 to TRBJ2-1; 9 bases are a match to TRBD2. The CDR3 totals 15 residues. Germline trimming cut 6 bases from V and 2 bases from J; bases unmatched to any gene: 5. The CDR3 is CASRLLAGPYNEQFF. DNA of the CDR3: TGTGCCAGCAGACTGCTAGCGGGGCCCTACAATGAGCAGTTCTTC.

The V gene is TRBV6-5, the J gene TRBJ1-5; tentatively, D is TRBD1 (6 bases). This CDR3 is built from 14 residues. Germline lookup yields CDR1 MNHEY and CDR2 SVGAGI. V was trimmed by 4 bases and J by 7 bases, leaving 14 bases between them. CDR3 nucleotides: TGTGCCAGCAGTTCCGGGGGGGCGAGACAGCCCCAGCATTTT. Encoded protein: CASSSGGARQPQHF.

This clonotype was detected once. J is TRBJ2-1 and V is TRBV10-3; the match to TRBD1 covers 8 bases. The germline gives CDR1 ENHRY, CDR2 SYGVKD. J lost 5 bases, V lost 5 bases, and 8 bases had no gene match. This CDR3 is 15 amino acids long. CDR3 nucleotide sequence: TGTGCCATCAGTTCCACAGGGGGGATCAACAATGAGCAGTTCTTC. Its translation is CAISSTGGINNEQFF.